This TCR beta chain was recovered during a study of control samples from healthy donors and cancer patients. Clones were sequenced by immunoSEQ multiplex PCR, and TCRdb holds only the in-frame ones, with some missing. The sample records roughly 130,000 clones, 80% to 90% being singletons. Germline V gene sequence: CDR1 SGHNT, CDR2 YENEEA. The CDR3 consists of 16 residues. V gave up 1 base and J gave up 4 bases; unmatched junction bases: 2. What was sequenced was blood. The TCR comes from a woman in her twenties or thirties in good health. The gene calls are TRBV11-3 and TRBJ2-3; 13 nucleotides line up with TRBD2. CDR3 bases: TGTGCCAGCAGCTTAGGGACTAGCGGGAGAGCAGATACGCAGTATTTT. It translates to CASSLGTSGRADTQYF. Filled out from reference TRBV11-3 and TRBJ2-3, the complete variable domain reads EAGVVQSPRYKIIEKKQPVAFWCNPISGHNTLYWYLQNLGQGPELLIRYENEEAVDDSQLPKDRFSAERLKGVDSTLKIQPAELGDSAVYLCASSLGTSGRADTQYFGPGTRLTVL.